The clone carrying this T cell receptor beta chain has ten or more counts. TCRdb called clones again from the PCR reads with MiXCR. The repertoire includes 60,000 or so clones, 4% to 4.5% of them detected once, and around 24% sits in the top ten. Looked up from germline, CDR1 is SNHLY and CDR2 is FYNNEI. The CDR3 covers 14 residues. Trimming removed 6 bases from V and 4 bases from J; junction bases left unmatched: 8. Among the patients, none had received any treatment before thyroid surgery. These data belong to a study of metastatic and nonmetastatic thyroid tumors. This TCR was recovered from a female donor with papillary thyroid cancer or a benign thyroid nodule (not recorded which). Some clones in this sample may be carry-over from other donors' samples. The chain employs TRBV2 and TRBJ2-7, with 8 nucleotides matching TRBD2. The sequenced sample consisted of blood. The CDR3 sequence is CASRNTRGGYEQYF. The CDR3 coding sequence is TGTGCCAGCAGGAACACACGGGGGGGGTACGAGCAGTACTTC.